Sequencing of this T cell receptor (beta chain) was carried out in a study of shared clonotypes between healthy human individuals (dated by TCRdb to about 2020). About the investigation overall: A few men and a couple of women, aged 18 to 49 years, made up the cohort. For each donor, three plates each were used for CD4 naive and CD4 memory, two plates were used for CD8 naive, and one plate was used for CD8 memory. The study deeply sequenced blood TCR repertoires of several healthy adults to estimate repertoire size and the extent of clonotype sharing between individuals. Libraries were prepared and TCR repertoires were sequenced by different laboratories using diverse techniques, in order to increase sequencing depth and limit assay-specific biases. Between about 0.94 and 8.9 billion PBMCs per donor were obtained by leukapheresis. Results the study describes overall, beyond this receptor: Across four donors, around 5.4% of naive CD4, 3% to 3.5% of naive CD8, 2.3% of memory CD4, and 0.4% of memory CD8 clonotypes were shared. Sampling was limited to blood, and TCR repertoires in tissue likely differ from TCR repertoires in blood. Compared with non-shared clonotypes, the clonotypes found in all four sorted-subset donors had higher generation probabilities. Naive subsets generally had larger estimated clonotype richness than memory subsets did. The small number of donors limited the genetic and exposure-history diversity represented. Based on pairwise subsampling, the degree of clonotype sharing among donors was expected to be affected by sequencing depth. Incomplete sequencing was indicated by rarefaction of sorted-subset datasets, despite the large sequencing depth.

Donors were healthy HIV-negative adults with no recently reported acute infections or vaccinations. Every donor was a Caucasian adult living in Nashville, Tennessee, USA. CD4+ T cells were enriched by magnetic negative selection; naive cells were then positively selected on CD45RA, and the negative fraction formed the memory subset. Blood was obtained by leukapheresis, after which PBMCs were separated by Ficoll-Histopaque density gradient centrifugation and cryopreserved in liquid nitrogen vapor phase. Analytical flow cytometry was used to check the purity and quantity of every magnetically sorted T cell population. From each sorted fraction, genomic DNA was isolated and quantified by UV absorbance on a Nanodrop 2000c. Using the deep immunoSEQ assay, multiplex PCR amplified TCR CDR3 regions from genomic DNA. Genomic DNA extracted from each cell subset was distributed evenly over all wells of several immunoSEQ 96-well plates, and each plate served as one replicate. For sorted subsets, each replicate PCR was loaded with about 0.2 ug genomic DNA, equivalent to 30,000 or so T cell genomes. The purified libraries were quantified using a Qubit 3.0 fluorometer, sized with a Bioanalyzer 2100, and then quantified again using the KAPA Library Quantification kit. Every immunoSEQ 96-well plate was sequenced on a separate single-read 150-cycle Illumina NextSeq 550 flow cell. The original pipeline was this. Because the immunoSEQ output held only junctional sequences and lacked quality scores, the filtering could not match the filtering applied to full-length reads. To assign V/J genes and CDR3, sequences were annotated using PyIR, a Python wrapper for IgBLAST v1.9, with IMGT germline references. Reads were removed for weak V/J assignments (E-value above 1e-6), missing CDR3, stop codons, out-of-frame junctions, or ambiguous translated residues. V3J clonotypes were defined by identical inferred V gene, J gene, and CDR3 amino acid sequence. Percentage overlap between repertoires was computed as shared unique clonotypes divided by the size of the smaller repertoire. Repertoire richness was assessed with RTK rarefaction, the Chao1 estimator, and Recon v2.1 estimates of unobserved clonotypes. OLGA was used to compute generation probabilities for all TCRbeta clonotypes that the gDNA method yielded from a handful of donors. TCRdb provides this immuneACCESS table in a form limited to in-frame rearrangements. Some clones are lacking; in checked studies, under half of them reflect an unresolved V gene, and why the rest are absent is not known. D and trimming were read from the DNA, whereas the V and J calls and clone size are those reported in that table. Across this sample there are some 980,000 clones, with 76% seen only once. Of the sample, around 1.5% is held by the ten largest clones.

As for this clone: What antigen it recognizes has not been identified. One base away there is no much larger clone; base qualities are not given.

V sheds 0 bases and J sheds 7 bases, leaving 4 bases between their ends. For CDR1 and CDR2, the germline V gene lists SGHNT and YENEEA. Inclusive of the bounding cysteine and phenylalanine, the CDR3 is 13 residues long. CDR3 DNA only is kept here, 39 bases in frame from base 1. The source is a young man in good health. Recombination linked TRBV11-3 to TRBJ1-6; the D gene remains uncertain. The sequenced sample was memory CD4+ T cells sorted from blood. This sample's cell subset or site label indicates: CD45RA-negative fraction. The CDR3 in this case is CASSLEGNSPLHF. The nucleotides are TGTGCCAGCAGCTTAGAGGGAAATTCACCCCTCCACTTT.